Listed below are T cell receptor beta chains from one sample, sequenced in a study of human T cells and chemical hapten exposure. TCRdb re-analysed the RACE reads in MiXCR, keeping a single row per CDR3 protein. This table holds 95,000 or so distinct CDR3 sequences, over 9.5% found once. This material consisted of whole blood, taken in connection with sensitization to the hapten diphenylcyclopropenone (DPC). The receptors here all came from a woman in her thirties or forties with alopecia areata. Some clones in this sample may be carry-over from other donors' samples. CDR3s include the opening cysteine and the closing phenylalanine or tryptophan. A D gene is named only where the DNA matches it firmly. Some rows have no size entry. The others give once, few or many, or a class for an expanded clone.

clone_size	d_call	v_call	j_call	cdr3_aa	cdr3_nt
many	-	TRBV5-8	TRBJ1-6	CASTPRPDNSPLHF	TGTGCCAGCACGCCTCGGCCCGATAATTCACCCCTCCACTTT
many	-	TRBV6-4	TRBJ2-2	CASSDTGEAGELFF	TGTGCCAGCAGTGACACAGGGGAGGCCGGGGAGCTGTTTTTT
-	-	TRBV20-1	TRBJ1-1	CSARPGTLPSRNTEAFF	TGCAGTGCTAGACCGGGGACATTACCTAGTCGGAACACTGAAGCTTTCTTT
many	-	TRBV5-1	TRBJ2-2	CASSQTGELFF	TGCGCCAGCAGCCAGACCGGGGAGCTGTTTTTT
-	-	TRBV29-1	TRBJ1-5	CSVSDRQNQPQHF	TGCAGCGTTTCAGACAGGCAAAATCAGCCCCAGCATTTT
many	-	TRBV6-2/TRBV6-3	TRBJ2-4	CASGESTGWKNIQYF	TGTGCCAGCGGAGAATCAACAGGGTGGAAAAACATTCAGTACTTC
many	-	TRBV20-1	TRBJ1-6	CSARDNGGGSPLHF	TGCAGTGCTAGAGATAACGGGGGAGGCTCACCCCTCCACTTT
-	-	TRBV7-2	TRBJ2-7	CASSLGGRSYEQYF	TGTGCCAGCAGCTTAGGAGGGCGCTCCTACGAGCAGTACTTC
few	-	TRBV5-1	TRBJ2-3	CASRKGTDTQYF	TGCGCCAGCAGAAAAGGGACCGATACGCAGTATTTT
few	-	TRBV6-1	TRBJ2-7	CASSENFGGEQYF	TGTGCCAGCAGTGAGAATTTTGGGGGCGAGCAGTACTTC
many	TRBD1	TRBV6-5	TRBJ2-1	CASREDRGIDEQFF	TGTGCCAGCAGGGAGGACAGGGGGATAGATGAGCAGTTCTTC
many	-	TRBV25-1	TRBJ2-3	CASSDESKVTDTQYF	TGTGCCAGCAGTGATGAAAGCAAAGTCACAGATACGCAGTATTTT
many	TRBD1	TRBV6-2/TRBV6-3	TRBJ1-1	CASSYSRTGGTEAFF	TGTGCCAGCAGTTACTCGAGGACAGGGGGCACTGAAGCTTTCTTT
few	-	TRBV6-5	TRBJ2-1	CASSRGPGPYNEQFF	TGTGCCAGCAGCCGTGGGCCGGGACCCTACAATGAGCAGTTCTTC
-	-	TRBV28	TRBJ2-7	CASSLAAYEQYF	TGTGCCAGCAGCCTTGCGGCCTACGAGCAGTACTTC
many	-	TRBV5-6	TRBJ1-6	CASGLGVLYNSPLHF	TGTGCCAGCGGCCTGGGGGTCCTCTATAATTCACCCCTCCACTTT
few	-	TRBV14	TRBJ2-1	CASSQPRPTYNEQFF	TGTGCCAGCAGCCAACCCCGTCCCACCTACAATGAGCAGTTCTTC
many	-	TRBV7-2	TRBJ2-7	CASSLAGQAYEQYF	TGTGCCAGCAGCTTAGCGGGGCAGGCCTACGAGCAGTACTTC
few	TRBD2	TRBV13	TRBJ2-7	CASSQLAGEGYEQYF	TGTGCCAGCAGCCAACTAGCGGGAGAGGGTTACGAGCAGTACTTC
-	-	TRBV5-4	TRBJ2-7	CASSLGGPDREQYF	TGTGCCAGCAGCCTGGGCGGGCCCGATAGGGAGCAGTACTTC
few	-	TRBV19	TRBJ2-7	CASSTWTASYEQYF	TGTGCCAGTAGTACATGGACAGCTTCCTACGAGCAGTACTTC
many	TRBD1	TRBV6-1	TRBJ2-3	CASSPDRGRTDTQYF	TGTGCCAGCAGTCCGGACAGGGGGCGGACAGATACGCAGTATTTT
many	TRBD1	TRBV20-1	TRBJ1-5	CSARGQGAGQPQHF	TGCAGTGCTAGAGGGCAGGGGGCAGGTCAGCCCCAGCATTTT
-	-	TRBV18	TRBJ1-1	CASSPNRRGGTNTEAFF	TGTGCCAGCTCACCTAACAGGAGAGGCGGGACCAACACTGAAGCTTTCTTT
-	TRBD1	TRBV29-1	TRBJ1-5	CSVLLDRGDQPQHF	TGCAGCGTTCTCTTGGACAGGGGGGATCAGCCCCAGCATTTT
few	TRBD1	TRBV6-2/TRBV6-3	TRBJ2-4	CASSPDRNIQYF	TGTGCCAGCAGTCCGGACAGGAACATTCAGTACTTC
many	TRBD1	TRBV29-1	TRBJ1-5	CSVAGQNSNQPQHF	TGCAGCGTTGCGGGACAGAATAGCAATCAGCCCCAGCATTTT